This T cell receptor (beta chain) was recovered during a study of post-analysis software for immune sequencing data. Study results and caveats: TRBV5-6, TRBV5-1 and TRBV20-1 were among roughly five TRBV segments more frequent in patients than controls. Normalized Chao1 diversity was significantly reduced in patients versus controls. Samples made in the same batch grouped tightly together by F measure.

Presence of unique molecular identifiers characterized the TCR beta cDNA libraries. A single record per CDR3 protein comes from TCRdb applying MiXCR to the PCR reads. There are 600,000 to 700,000 distinct CDR3 sequences in the sample; 59% occur only once, and approximately 10% lies in the top ten. V was clipped by 4 bases and J by 4 bases, with 20 bases between them. This CDR3 contains 16 residues. In germline, CDR1 is SGHTS, CDR2 YDEGEE. On this clonotype itself: Its antigen is not known.

The sequence derives from a girl aged 2-10 years with multiple sclerosis. Specimen: blood. The V gene is TRBV5-8, the J gene TRBJ2-5; tentatively, D is TRBD1 (5 bases). CDR3 coding DNA: TGTGCCAGCAGCCTACTTCCCGGAAGGCAGGGAGAGACCCAGTACTTC. It translates to CASSLLPGRQGETQYF.